This T cell receptor (beta chain) comes out of a study of T cell responses to AZD1222 COVID-19 vaccine. Study details: Pooled together were second doses at about 4 or about 12 weeks.

Assay: immunoSEQ multiplex PCR; the TCRdb copy retains only in-frame clones and omits some. The table includes approximately 110,000 clones, approximately 86% detected once. To note about this clone: The antigen remains undetermined.

The CDR3 has 14 residues. Study-level points and caveats: Baseline seropositivity occurred in only a handful of AZD1222 recipients. Researchers took repertoire samples only after the peak T cell response had come.

The clonotype originates from an adult in good health. This material consisted of peripheral blood, taken on day 0 of AZD1222 vaccination. This chain joins TRBV21-1 and TRBJ1-5. TRBV21-1 constitutes a pseudogene. The CDR3 nucleotides are TGTGCCAGCGGCTCGGAGGATAGCAATCAGCCCCAGCATTTT. Translation: CASGSEDSNQPQHF.